Given below is one T cell receptor beta chain in context. V lost 2 bases and J 8 bases, leaving 12 bases between the germline ends. Germline V gene data show CDR1 as SGHAT and CDR2 as FQNNGV. This CDR3 comprises 13 residues. The data originate from a study of cytomegalovirus exposure and HLA in healthy donors. Background on the study: A prior analysis found about 120 million unique TCR beta sequences from 150 million to 200 million T cells.

Amplification used 60 Vbeta primers and 13 Jbeta primers. TCRdb's table, derived via immunoSEQ multiplex PCR, lists solely in-frame clones and lacks some. The sample lists about 130,000 clones, approximately 69% occurring once. The TCR originated in a man aged 40-55 years in good health and CMV-seropositive. Sequences were obtained from PBMCs. V and J are TRBV11-2 and TRBJ1-1; no reliable D call. The CDR3 DNA sequence: TGTGCCAGCAGCTTATGGGCCTCGACAGAAGCTTTCTTT. Translated: CASSLWASTEAFF.